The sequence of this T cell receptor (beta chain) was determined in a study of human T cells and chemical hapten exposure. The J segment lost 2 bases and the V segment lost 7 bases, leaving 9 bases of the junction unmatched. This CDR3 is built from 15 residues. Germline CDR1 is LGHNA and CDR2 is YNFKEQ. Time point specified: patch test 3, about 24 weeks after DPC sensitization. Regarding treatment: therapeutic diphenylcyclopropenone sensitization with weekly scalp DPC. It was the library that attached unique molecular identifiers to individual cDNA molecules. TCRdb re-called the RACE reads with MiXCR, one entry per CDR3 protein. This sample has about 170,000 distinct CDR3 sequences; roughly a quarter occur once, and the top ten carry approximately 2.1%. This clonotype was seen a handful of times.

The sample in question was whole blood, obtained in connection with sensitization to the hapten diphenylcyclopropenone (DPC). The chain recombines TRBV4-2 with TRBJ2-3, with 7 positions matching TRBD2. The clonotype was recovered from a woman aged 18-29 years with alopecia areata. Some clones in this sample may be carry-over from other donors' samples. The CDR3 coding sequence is TGTGCCAGCATTCCGAGGCGGGAGTACACAGATACGCAGTATTTT. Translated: CASIPRREYTDTQYF.